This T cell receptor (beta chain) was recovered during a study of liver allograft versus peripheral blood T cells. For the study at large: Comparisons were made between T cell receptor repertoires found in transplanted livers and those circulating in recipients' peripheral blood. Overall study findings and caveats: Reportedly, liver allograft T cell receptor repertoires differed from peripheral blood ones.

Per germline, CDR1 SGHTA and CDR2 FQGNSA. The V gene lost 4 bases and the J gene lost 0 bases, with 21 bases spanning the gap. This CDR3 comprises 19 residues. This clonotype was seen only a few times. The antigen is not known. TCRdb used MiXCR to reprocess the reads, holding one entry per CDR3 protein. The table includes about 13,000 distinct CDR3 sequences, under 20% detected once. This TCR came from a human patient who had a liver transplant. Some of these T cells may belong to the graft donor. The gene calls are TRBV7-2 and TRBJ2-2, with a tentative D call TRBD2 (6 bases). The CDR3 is CASSSTVLARPANTGELFF. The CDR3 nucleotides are TGTGCCAGCAGCTCGACGGTCCTAGCGCGACCAGCGAACACCGGGGAGCTGTTTTTT.